These 4 T cell receptor beta chains were all obtained from the same sample, sequenced in a study of T cell responses to AZD1222 COVID-19 vaccine. The data were produced by immunoSEQ multiplex PCR, yet TCRdb's version contains in-frame clones alone and is incomplete. The profile covers some 130,000 clones, with roughly 85% appearing a single time and around 8.6% taken by the ten largest. The material was peripheral blood, obtained on day 0 of AZD1222 vaccination. These receptors all stem from an adult in good health.

V is TRBV18 and J is TRBJ2-2; D might be TRBD2 (5 bases). The CDR3 sequence is 16 residues long. CDR1 and CDR2 (germline): KGHSH, LQKENI. V shed 2 bases and J shed 2 bases, with 12 bases lying between them. As DNA, the CDR3 is TGTGCCAGCTCACCATTCGCGGAGGAAAACACCGGGGAGCTGTTTTTT. Its translation is CASSPFAEENTGELFF.

This clone was picked up a small number of times. The chain uses TRBV9 and TRBJ1-1; TRBD1 is a possible D gene (5 bases). The CDR3 consists of 14 residues. With 0 bases removed from V and 4 bases from J, the gap between germline ends came to 10 bases. The germline V gene has CDR1 SGDLS and CDR2 YYNGEE. The CDR3 region has the DNA TGTGCCAGCAGCGTAGCTCAAAGGGGCACTGAAGCTTTCTTT. Translated, it gives CASSVAQRGTEAFF. The whole variable domain, remainder taken from reference TRBV9 and TRBJ1-1, is DSGVTQTPKHLITATGQRVTLRCSPRSGDLSVYWYQQSLDQGLQFLIQYYNGEERAKGNILERFSAQQFPDLHSELNLSSLELGDSALYFCASSVAQRGTEAFFGQGTRLTVV.

The chain joins TRBV6-5 to TRBJ2-2; D uncertain. This CDR3 has 15 residues. The ends were cut back, 6 bases at V and 1 base at J, with 12 bases in the middle. Germline loops: CDR1 MNHEY, CDR2 SVGAGI. The CDR3 loop is CASRFEVQNTGELFF. The CDR3 nucleotides are TGTGCCAGCAGATTCGAGGTCCAGAACACCGGGGAGCTGTTTTTT.

The gene calls are TRBV6-5 and TRBJ2-4, with 10 bases matching TRBD1. V shed 8 bases and J 4 bases; nucleotides not matched to a gene: 5. CDR3 length: 14 residues. Germline V gene data show CDR1 as MNHEY and CDR2 as SVGAGI. The DNA for the CDR3 is TGTGCCAGCTTCGACAGGGGGCCGAAAAACATTCAGTACTTC. Its translation: CASFDRGPKNIQYF.